These 24 T cell receptor beta chains share one sample of origin, sequenced in a study. TCRdb reprocessed the 5' RACE reads via MiXCR and lists one record per CDR3 protein. The sample has thousands of distinct CDR3 sequences; 40% to 60% are singletons. Sequenced sample: memory CD4+ T cells sorted from a lymph node. This sample's subset: memory CD4+ T cells, CD4+CD45RO+CD25-. The receptors derive from a female donor with breast cancer.

This sequence joins TRBV29-1 and TRBJ2-7; possibly TRBD2 for D (5 bases). Between the trimmed V and J ends, which lost 7 bases and 0 bases, there was a span of 13 bases. The CDR3 loop spans 13 amino acids. Germline V gene sequence: CDR1 SQVTM, CDR2 ANQGSEA. The DNA for the CDR3 is TGCAGCGCTTCGGGATTATACTCCTACGAGCAGTACTTC. Its protein is CSASGLYSYEQYF.

The chain uses TRBV5-5 and TRBJ1-1; TRBD1 is a possible D gene (6 bases). Trimming cost V 5 bases and J 0 bases, with 8 bases left between them. This CDR3 spans 13 amino acids. The V gene's germline CDR1 is SGHKS and CDR2 YYEKEE (reference sequence). CDR3 protein: CASRGHLNTEAFF. CDR3 DNA sequence: TGTGCCAGCAGGGGACACCTGAACACTGAAGCTTTCTTT.

J is TRBJ1-1 and V is TRBV20-1; D not resolved. V was trimmed by 3 bases and J by 1 base, leaving 3 bases between them. Germline V gives CDR1 DFQATT, CDR2 SNEGSKA (reference sequence). The CDR3 sequence is 11 residues long. The CDR3 DNA reads TGCAGTGCTAGTAGGAACACTGAAGCTTTCTTT. Translating gives CSASRNTEAFF.

This clonotype came up a few times. The chain links TRBV20-1 to TRBJ1-1, with unresolved D. Germline CDR1 is DFQATT and CDR2 is SNEGSKA (reference sequence). The CDR3 has 11 amino acids. V lost 7 bases and J 1 base, leaving 7 bases between the germline ends. The CDR3 is CSVSANTEAFF. The CDR3 nucleotides read TGCAGTGTCTCGGCGAACACTGAAGCTTTCTTT.

CDR3 nucleotide sequence: TGCAGCGGCGGGACAGGGGGCGCTAGGGATACTGAAGCTTTCTTT. The encoded protein is CSGGTGGARDTEAFF. V usage is TRBV29-1 and J usage is TRBJ1-1; 12 bases match TRBD1. The CDR3 loop spans 15 amino acids. Per germline, CDR1 SQVTM and CDR2 ANQGSEA. J lost 5 bases, V lost 7 bases, and 11 bases had no gene match.

The chain is built from TRBV28 and TRBJ2-7; D ambiguous. Per the germline V gene, CDR1 is MDHEN and CDR2 is SYDVKM. This CDR3 contains 12 residues. Deletions cut 2 bases from V and 3 bases from J, with 5 bases between. CDR3 loop: CASSLRFYEQYF. The CDR3, as DNA: TGTGCCAGCAGTTTAAGGTTCTACGAGCAGTACTTC.

Comment on this clonotype: A read error may produce the germline difference seen at one junction end. The V call is TRBV6-5, the J call TRBJ1-6; 9 bases align to TRBD1. Germline V gene lookup returns CDR1 MNHEY and CDR2 SVGAGI. This CDR3 spans 14 amino acids. DNA of the CDR3: TGTGCCAGCAGTCACACAGGGGGCAATTCACCCCTCCGCTTT. Protein product: CASSHTGGNSPLRF.

About this clonotype itself: A read error may be the cause here, since a much bigger clone is one base away. This chain links TRBV20-1 with TRBJ1-1; possible D gene TRBD1, 6 bases. The CDR3 runs to 13 residues. The germline gives CDR1 DFQATT, CDR2 SNEGSKA (reference sequence). The CDR3: CSARDRGEAEASF. The CDR3 DNA sequence: TGCAGTGCTAGAGATAGGGGGGAAGCTGAAGCTTCCTTT.

CDR3 loop: CASNNRESPLHF. CDR3 nucleotides: TGTGCCAGCAATAACAGGGAATCACCCCTCCACTTT. The chain joins TRBV2 to TRBJ1-6; the D gene is possibly TRBD1 (6 bases). CDR3 size: 12 residues. Deletions cut 7 bases from V and 10 bases from J, with 11 bases between. Germline-derived CDR1 and CDR2 are SNHLY and FYNNEI.

This clonotype was observed a handful of times. The J gene is TRBJ2-4, the V gene TRBV20-1; 8 nucleotides align to TRBD2. Trimming at V came to 2 bases and at J to 6 bases, leaving 18 bases not matched to a gene. The CDR3 extends over 18 amino acids. CDR1 and CDR2 from the germline V gene are DFQATT and SNEGSKA (reference sequence). CDR3 sequence: CSARPPPRGGRGRNIQYF. The CDR3 nucleotides read TGCAGTGCTAGACCCCCCCCCCGGGGGGGCCGTGGGAGAAACATTCAGTACTTC.

This clonotype has only one observation. The chain carries TRBV6-5 and TRBJ2-1; TRBD2 aligns across 8 bases. J was trimmed by 7 bases and V by 7 bases; bases with no gene match: 9. The CDR3 consists of 14 residues. Germline V gene data show CDR1 as MNHEY and CDR2 as SVGAGI. CDR3 coding DNA: TGTGCCAGCATCGTAATAGCGGGAAGGAATGAGCAGTTCTTC. This encodes CASIVIAGRNEQFF.

This rearrangement joins TRBV5-1 to TRBJ2-1, with a tentative D call TRBD1 (5 bases). Between the trimmed V and J ends, which lost 5 bases and 7 bases, there was a span of 16 bases. Germline values: CDR1 SGHRS, CDR2 YFSETQ. The CDR3 length is 14 residues. The CDR3 is CASSFQGSGNEQFF. CDR3 sequence (DNA): TGCGCCAGCAGTTTTCAGGGTTCCGGTAATGAGCAGTTCTTC.

The chain joins TRBV4-1 to TRBJ1-6; TRBD1 is a possible D gene (5 bases). CDR1 MGHRA and CDR2 YSYEKL come from the germline V gene. The length of the CDR3 is 15 residues. The V gene lost 0 bases and the J gene lost 10 bases, with 13 bases spanning the gap. The CDR3, as DNA: TGCGCCAGCAGCCAAGACAGGGCGGTAAGATCACCCCTCCACTTT. Protein product: CASSQDRAVRSPLHF.

This chain joins TRBV20-1 and TRBJ2-7, with 7 bases fitting TRBD2. This CDR3 comprises 13 residues. V was pared by 1 base and J by 5 bases, with 5 bases of the junction left unmatched. Per the germline V gene, CDR1 is DFQATT and CDR2 is SNEGSKA (reference sequence). The CDR3: CSARGGGANEQYF. For the CDR3, the DNA is TGCAGTGCTAGAGGCGGGGGAGCAAACGAGCAGTACTTC.

Remarks on this clonotype: Relative to the germline gene, one junction end is altered; a read error may explain this. The chain is built from TRBV12-3 or TRBV12-4 and TRBJ1-2; 9 positions match TRBD1. This CDR3 region has 14 residues. The DNA for the CDR3 is TGTGCCAGCAGCTCCGGGACAGGGAACTGTGGCTACACCTTC. Residues: CASSSGTGNCGYTF.

The chain combines TRBV5-1 with TRBJ2-6; 8 bases align to TRBD1. CDR1 SGHRS and CDR2 YFSETQ come from the germline V gene. This CDR3 is built from 18 residues. Germline trimming cut 4 bases from V and 3 bases from J; bases unmatched to any gene: 12. As DNA, the CDR3 is TGCGCCAGCAGCCGGAAGGACAGGGAACTTATTGGGGCCAACGTCCTGACTTTC. Translating it yields CASSRKDRELIGANVLTF.

This clonotype was detected a few times. DNA for the CDR3: TGCAGCGGAAGGACAGGGGTTCATGGCTACACCTTC. It is translated as CSGRTGVHGYTF. The chain carries TRBV29-1 and TRBJ1-2; TRBD1 matches 9 bases. Germline CDR1 is SQVTM and CDR2 is ANQGSEA. The V gene end was trimmed by 7 bases and the J gene end by 6 bases; junction bases not matched to a gene: 6. The CDR3 length is 12 residues. The whole variable domain, remainder taken from reference TRBV29-1 and TRBJ1-2, is SAVISQKPSRDICQRGTSLTIQCQVDSQVTMMFWYRQQPGQSLTLIATANQGSEATYESGFVIDKFPISRPNLTFSTLTVSNMSPEDSSIYLCSGRTGVHGYTFGSGTRLTVV.

For this clonotype: The junction shows a germline mismatch at one end, possibly a read error. The chain joins TRBV12-3 or TRBV12-4 to TRBJ1-4, with D perhaps TRBD1 (5 bases). This CDR3 is 16 amino acids long. In DNA, the CDR3 is TGTGCCAGCAGCACCTCCGGGACCAAATTTAATGAAAAACTGTCTTTT. Its protein product is CASSTSGTKFNEKLSF.

DNA of the CDR3: TGCAGTGCCGCGGGGGGGGGAGACGGTGAAGCTTTCTTT. Translation gives CSAAGGGDGEAFF. The chain has TRBV20-1 and TRBJ1-1, with a possible D match to TRBD1 (5 bases). The germline gives CDR1 DFQATT, CDR2 SNEGSKA (reference sequence). This CDR3 comprises 13 residues. V was cut by 6 bases and J by 7 bases, with 18 bases left in between.

This clonotype was counted only a few times. The V and J genes are TRBV7-8 and TRBJ1-1, with TRBD1 matching over 7 bases. Germline V gene lookup returns CDR1 SGHVS and CDR2 FQNEAQ. The CDR3 extends over 13 amino acids. V lost 4 bases, J lost 5 bases, and 4 bases stayed unmatched. CDR3 protein: CASSYRQGTEAFF. CDR3 DNA sequence: TGTGCCAGCAGCTACAGACAGGGTACTGAAGCTTTCTTT.

The genes are TRBV4-1 and TRBJ2-1, with D possibly TRBD2 on 5 matching bases. Trimming left V 2 bases short and J 8 bases short, with 10 bases between. CDR1 and CDR2 from the germline V gene are MGHRA and YSYEKL. The CDR3 loop spans 13 amino acids. The DNA for the CDR3 is TGCGCCAGCAGCCAATCGGGGATGGATGAGCAGTTCTTC. It yields the protein CASSQSGMDEQFF.

This clonotype was picked up a small number of times. The chain combines TRBV5-3 with TRBJ2-5; possibly TRBD1 or TRBD2 for D (5 bases each). TRBV5-3 is annotated as an ORF whose role is uncertain. This CDR3 has 15 residues. The CDR3 is CVSKVLSGRGETQYF. The DNA of the CDR3 is TGTGTCTCAAAGGTTCTGTCAGGGAGAGGGGAGACCCAGTACTTC.

The chain couples TRBV15 to TRBJ2-3; TRBD2 matches 7 bases. The V gene's germline CDR1 is LNHNV and CDR2 YYDKDF (reference sequence). This CDR3 region has 18 residues. Trimming cost V 0 bases and J 0 bases; bases outside gene matches: 9. The CDR3 DNA reads as TGTGCCACCAGCAGAGATGCCCCCCCAGCGGGGAGCACAGATACGCAGTATTTT. Its translation: CATSRDAPPAGSTDTQYF. The full variable domain, in which reference TRBV15 and TRBJ2-3 provide the parts outside the CDR3, is DAMVIQNPRYQVTQFGKPVTLSCSQTLNHNVMYWYQQKSSQAPKLLFHYYDKDFNNEADTPDNFQSRRPNTSFCFLDIRSPGLGDTAMYLCATSRDAPPAGSTDTQYFGPGTRLTVL.

This chain joins TRBV20-1 and TRBJ2-1; 11 nucleotides line up with TRBD2. Trimming took 1 base from V and 9 from J; bases not matched to a gene: 5. Germline-derived CDR1 and CDR2 are DFQATT and SNEGSKA (reference sequence). This CDR3 is 14 amino acids long. The CDR3, as DNA: TGCAGTGCTAGAGGTACTAGCGGGAGATTTGAGCAGTTCTTC. Protein: CSARGTSGRFEQFF.